These 28 T cell receptor beta chains were all obtained from the same sample, sequenced in a study of T cell responses to AZD1222 COVID-19 vaccine. Generated by immunoSEQ multiplex PCR, the TCRdb table keeps only in-frame clones and is missing some. In the table there are about 180,000 clones, around 88% of which are singletons. Sequencing used peripheral blood, obtained on day 0 of AZD1222 vaccination. These receptors were obtained from an adult in good health.

This clone was picked up one time. The chain combines TRBV9 with TRBJ2-2; D call uncertain. Germline CDR1 and CDR2: SGDLS and YYNGEE. The CDR3 consists of 12 residues. Trimming shortened V by 4 bases and J by 6 bases, and 7 bases separated the two germline ends. The CDR3: CASSLRPGELFF. The CDR3 DNA reads TGTGCCAGCAGCCTCCGCCCCGGGGAGCTGTTTTTT.

The table lists this clone with a count of one. The rearrangement joins TRBV19 to TRBJ1-1, with D uncertain. The germline CDR1 and CDR2 sequences are LNHDA and SQIVND (reference sequence). CDR3 length equals 13 residues. V lost 5 bases, J lost 5 bases, and 12 bases lay in between. CDR3 in amino acids: CASSLTRGTEAFF. CDR3 DNA sequence: TGTGCCAGTAGTTTGACAAGAGGGACTGAAGCTTTCTTT.

The chain joins TRBV7-3 to TRBJ1-6, with D hard to call. This CDR3 is built from 14 residues. Germline values: CDR1 SGHTA, CDR2 FQGTGA. The V gene lost 2 bases and the J gene lost 4 bases, with 6 bases spanning the gap. The CDR3 reads CASSLDRYNSPLHF. The CDR3 DNA reads as TGTGCCAGCAGCTTAGATAGGTATAATTCACCCCTCCACTTT.

The V and J genes are TRBV18 and TRBJ2-3; 7 bases align to TRBD1. This CDR3 is built from 13 residues. Trimming cost V 6 bases and J 4 bases; bases outside gene matches: 4. Germline CDR1 is KGHSH and CDR2 is LQKENI. CDR3 coding DNA: TGTGCCAGCTCTCGACAGGGTCCAGATACGCAGTATTTT. This sequence encodes CASSRQGPDTQYF.

V gene TRBV7-9 combines with J gene TRBJ2-7; 9 bases fit TRBD1. The V gene's germline CDR1 is SEHNR and CDR2 FQNEAQ (reference sequence). Trimming removed 5 bases from V and 7 bases from J; junction bases left unmatched: 9. This CDR3 is built from 14 residues. DNA of the CDR3: TGTGCCAGCAGCGCCTACAGGGGGCTGGGTGAGCAGTACTTC. Residues: CASSAYRGLGEQYF.

V and J are TRBV29-1 and TRBJ1-1; D gene unclear. The CDR3 runs 11 residues. Germline V lookup: CDR1 SQVTM, CDR2 ANQGSEA. Trimming cost V 1 base and J 11 bases, with 11 bases left between them. In DNA, the CDR3 is TGCAGCGTTGAAGTCAACAGTGCGGCTTTCTTT. This gives the protein CSVEVNSAAFF.

The V gene is TRBV10-1, the J gene TRBJ2-7; 7 bases agree with TRBD1. Germline values: CDR1 WNHNN, CDR2 SYGVQD (reference sequence). The CDR3 runs 14 residues. V dropped 0 bases and J dropped 2; count of bases not matched to a gene: 1. The CDR3 nucleotides are TGCGCCAGCAGTGAGTCAGGGACAGCCTACGAGCAGTACTTC. As protein: CASSESGTAYEQYF.

V and J are TRBV12-3 or TRBV12-4 and TRBJ2-1; either TRBD1 or TRBD2 may fit D (6 bases each). This CDR3 is 12 amino acids long. DNA for the CDR3: TGTGTCACTTGGGGGGCCGACAATGAGCAGTTCTTC. Amino acid sequence: CVTWGADNEQFF.

This clone was counted a single time. The rearrangement links TRBV5-6 to TRBJ2-4; D unclear. The germline V and J ends were trimmed by 0 bases and 10 bases, with 11 bases remaining between them. This CDR3 comprises 13 residues. Germline assignment: CDR1 SGHDT and CDR2 YYEEEE. The CDR3 DNA reads as TGTGCCAGCAGCTTGGTCCTTCCCCTTATTCAGTACTTC. Amino acid sequence: CASSLVLPLIQYF.

The chain combines TRBV6-8 with TRBJ1-5, with TRBD1 matching 10 bases. Per germline, CDR1 MNHGY and CDR2 SAAAGT. The ends lost 8 bases at V and 0 bases at J; junction bases unmatched: 16. The CDR3 covers 19 residues. This CDR3 is CASSDPRDRGTYSNQPQHF. The CDR3 DNA is TGTGCCAGCTCTGACCCCCGGGACAGGGGCACTTATAGCAATCAGCCCCAGCATTTT.

There are a few counts of this clone. The junction differs from germline at one of its ends, possibly a read error. This chain connects TRBV4-2 to TRBJ1-2; 7 nucleotides align to TRBD1. In germline, CDR1 is LGHNA, CDR2 YNFKEQ. The CDR3 has 15 amino acids. DNA for the CDR3: TGTGCCAGCAGCCAAGATCGAGGACAGGCCCTTCTCTTGGTCTTC. Protein: CASSQDRGQALLLVF.

This sequence joins TRBV5-1 and TRBJ1-3; D is uncertain. The V gene's germline CDR1 is SGHRS and CDR2 YFSETQ. The V end was cut by 0 bases, the J end by 0 bases, with 10 bases between. The CDR3 runs 16 residues. CDR3 protein: CASSLDLTRSGNTIYF. The CDR3 DNA follows: TGCGCCAGCAGCTTGGACCTCACTCGCTCTGGAAACACCATATATTTT.

This clone was detected only a few times. The CDR3 loop is CASSFSGGQAFF. The CDR3 DNA follows: TGTGCCAGCAGTTTTTCGGGGGGGCAAGCTTTCTTT. The chain combines TRBV27 with TRBJ1-1, with a tentative D call TRBD1 (6 bases). The CDR3 is made up of 12 amino acids. Germline V CDR1 and CDR2: MNHEY, SMNVEV (reference sequence). The ends were cut back, 3 bases at V and 9 bases at J, with 11 bases in the middle.

The chain carries TRBV19 and TRBJ1-2; D ambiguous. Looked up from germline, CDR1 is LNHDA and CDR2 is SQIVND (reference sequence). Trimming took 3 bases from V and 4 from J, leaving 9 bases between them. The CDR3 is 13 amino acids. The CDR3 DNA sequence: TGTGCCAGTAGTATGAGCCAGGTCTATGGCTACACCTTC. It yields the protein CASSMSQVYGYTF.

The chain recombines TRBV11-2 with TRBJ1-6; D remains ambiguous. The germline V gene encodes CDR1 SGHAT and CDR2 FQNNGV. Trimming shortened V by 1 base and J by 9 bases, and 4 bases separated the two germline ends. The CDR3 sequence is 12 residues long. The CDR3 DNA reads as TGTGCCAGCAGCTTAGGGGGTTCACCCCTCCACTTT. It codes for CASSLGGSPLHF. Together with reference TRBV11-2 and TRBJ1-6, the CDR3 gives the full variable domain: EAGVAQSPRYKIIEKRQSVAFWCNPISGHATLYWYQQILGQGPKLLIQFQNNGVVDDSQLPKDRFSAERLKGVDSTLKIQPAKLEDSAVYLCASSLGGSPLHFGNGTRLTVT.

The chain couples TRBV7-2 to TRBJ1-5, with D hard to call. With 5 bases removed from V and 0 bases from J, the gap between germline ends came to 17 bases. Germline V gene data show CDR1 as SGHTA and CDR2 as FQGNSA. CDR3 size: 17 residues. The CDR3 DNA is TGTGCCAGCAGCCCAGGATTCCACTATAATAGCAATCAGCCCCAGCATTTT. Translating gives CASSPGFHYNSNQPQHF.

V is TRBV19 and J is TRBJ2-3; 9 bases are shared with TRBD1. Germline values: CDR1 LNHDA, CDR2 SQIVND (reference sequence). This CDR3 has 17 residues. J lost 3 bases, V lost 4 bases, and 11 bases had no gene match. This CDR3 is CASSKTGTGIRTDTQYF. DNA of the CDR3: TGTGCCAGTAGTAAAACCGGGACAGGGATTCGAACAGATACGCAGTATTTT.

The rearrangement links TRBV7-8 to TRBJ1-1, with D perhaps matching TRBD1 (5 bases). The CDR3 has 14 amino acids. Germline loops: CDR1 SGHVS, CDR2 FQNEAQ. The V and J ends lost 1 base and 11 bases respectively, with 17 bases between them. The CDR3 spells CASSLGGTLSRAFF. In DNA, the CDR3 is TGTGCCAGCAGCTTAGGGGGGACGCTCTCTCGGGCTTTCTTT.

The chain has TRBV6-5 and TRBJ1-2, with a weak D call TRBD1 (5 bases). V was clipped by 6 bases and J by 4 bases, with 18 bases between them. This CDR3 contains 15 residues. CDR1 MNHEY and CDR2 SVGAGI come from the germline V gene. For the CDR3, the DNA is TGTGCCAGCAGCCTAGGGGCAGGGCAAACCTATGGCTACACCTTC. Its protein is CASSLGAGQTYGYTF.

The chain is built from TRBV6-5 and TRBJ1-1; the D is unclear. The CDR3 length is 15 residues. V lost 5 bases to trimming and J lost 4 bases, with 17 bases between them. Germline V gene data show CDR1 as MNHEY and CDR2 as SVGAGI. The CDR3 sequence is CASSRAQSMGTEAFF. The CDR3 DNA is TGTGCCAGCAGTAGGGCCCAGTCCATGGGCACTGAAGCTTTCTTT.

This chain uses TRBV12-3 or TRBV12-4 with TRBJ1-2; possibly TRBD1 for D (6 bases). V lost 4 bases to trimming and J lost 8 bases, with 14 bases between them. The CDR3 extends over 13 amino acids. CDR3 sequence: CASSSRGGQGYTF. The CDR3 region has the DNA TGTGCCAGCAGTTCTAGAGGGGGGCAGGGCTACACCTTC.

The rearrangement links TRBV6-1 to TRBJ1-1; 9 bases are shared with TRBD1. Trimming at V came to 3 bases and at J to 4 bases, leaving 3 bases not matched to a gene. The germline CDR1 and CDR2 sequences are MNHNS and SASEGT. This CDR3 has 14 amino acids. Here the CDR3 DNA reads TGTGCCAGCAGTGAGGTGACAGGGGGCACTGAAGCTTTCTTT. It encodes CASSEVTGGTEAFF.

V gene TRBV7-3 combines with J gene TRBJ1-1; no clear D. The germline CDR1 and CDR2 sequences are SGHTA and FQGTGA. Deletions cut 7 bases from V and 4 bases from J, with 10 bases between. The CDR3 consists of 12 residues. The CDR3 nucleotides read TGTGCCAGCACCTCGGGGAGCACTGAAGCTTTCTTT. Translating gives CASTSGSTEAFF.

The genes are TRBV6-5 and TRBJ1-1; 7 bases are a match to TRBD1. The length of the CDR3 is 15 residues. CDR1 and CDR2 (germline): MNHEY, SVGAGI. Trimming cost V 5 bases and J 0 bases; bases outside gene matches: 6. DNA for the CDR3: TGTGCCAGCAGTCACCTGGGACAGTTGAACACTGAAGCTTTCTTT. Translation: CASSHLGQLNTEAFF.

The chain links TRBV10-3 to TRBJ2-1; 14 nucleotides align to TRBD2. The J segment lost 6 bases and the V segment lost 6 bases, leaving 4 bases of the junction unmatched. This CDR3 has 15 residues. CDR1 ENHRY and CDR2 SYGVKD come from the germline V gene. The CDR3 DNA sequence: TGTGCCATCAGATCGGGACTAGCGGGGGTCAATGAGCAGTTCTTC. Protein sequence: CAIRSGLAGVNEQFF.

The chain employs TRBV28 and TRBJ1-2; no definite D call. Germline assignment: CDR1 MDHEN and CDR2 SYDVKM. CDR3 length: 12 amino acids. Trimming cost V 8 bases and J 4 bases, with 11 bases left between them. Here the CDR3 reads CASAPQVYGYTF. As DNA, the CDR3 is TGTGCCAGCGCCCCCCAAGTCTATGGCTACACCTTC.

CDR3 loop: CASSPDSYEQYF. CDR3 DNA: TGTGCCAGCAGCCCGGACAGTTACGAGCAGTACTTC. This sequence joins TRBV5-5 and TRBJ2-7; D possibly corresponds to TRBD1 (6 bases). V lost 4 bases and J 4 bases, leaving 9 bases between the germline ends. Germline V gene lookup returns CDR1 SGHKS and CDR2 YYEKEE (reference sequence). This CDR3 is built from 12 residues.

The chain combines TRBV3-1 (or the pseudogene TRBV3-2) with TRBJ2-7, with a weak D call TRBD1 (6 bases). This CDR3 is 13 amino acids long. Germline V lookup: CDR1 LGHDT, CDR2 YNNKEL (reference sequence). V lost 3 bases and J lost 6, with 12 bases in between. The CDR3 DNA reads as TGTGCCAGCAGCCAGGTCCCCAGGGGCGAGCAGTACTTC. Translating gives CASSQVPRGEQYF.